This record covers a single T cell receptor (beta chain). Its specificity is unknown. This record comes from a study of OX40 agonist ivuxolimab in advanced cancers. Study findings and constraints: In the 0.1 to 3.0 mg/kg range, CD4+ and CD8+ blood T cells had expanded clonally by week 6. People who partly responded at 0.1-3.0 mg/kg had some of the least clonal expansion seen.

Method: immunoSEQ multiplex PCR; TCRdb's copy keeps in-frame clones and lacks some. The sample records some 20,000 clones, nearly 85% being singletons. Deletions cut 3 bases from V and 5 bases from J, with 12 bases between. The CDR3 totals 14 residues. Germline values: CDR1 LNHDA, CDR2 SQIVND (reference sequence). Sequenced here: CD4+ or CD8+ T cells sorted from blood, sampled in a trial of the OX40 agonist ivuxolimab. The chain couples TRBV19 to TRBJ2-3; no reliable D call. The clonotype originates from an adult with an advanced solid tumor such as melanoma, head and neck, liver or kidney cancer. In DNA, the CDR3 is TGTGCCAGTAGTATTGGGCCTTTAGGAGATACGCAGTATTTT. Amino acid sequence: CASSIGPLGDTQYF.